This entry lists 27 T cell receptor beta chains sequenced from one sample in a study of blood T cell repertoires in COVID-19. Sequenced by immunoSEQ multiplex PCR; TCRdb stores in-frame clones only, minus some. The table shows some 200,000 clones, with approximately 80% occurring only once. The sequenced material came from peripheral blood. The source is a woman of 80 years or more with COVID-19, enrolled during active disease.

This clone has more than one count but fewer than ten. CDR3 region: CASSPEATADRGNQPQHF. The CDR3 region has the DNA TGTGCCAGCTCACCAGAGGCGACGGCCGATCGAGGTAATCAGCCCCAGCATTTT. The rearrangement uses TRBV18 and TRBJ1-5; D is undetermined. The CDR3 runs to 18 residues. Germline assignment: CDR1 KGHSH and CDR2 LQKENI. The V and J ends lost 2 bases and 4 bases respectively, with 21 bases between them.

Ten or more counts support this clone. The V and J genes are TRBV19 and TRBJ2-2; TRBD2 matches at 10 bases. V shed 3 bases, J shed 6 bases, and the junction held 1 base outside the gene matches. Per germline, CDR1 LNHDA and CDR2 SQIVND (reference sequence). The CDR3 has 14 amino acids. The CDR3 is CASSIGLAAGELFF. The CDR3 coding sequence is TGTGCCAGTAGTATTGGACTAGCGGCCGGGGAGCTGTTTTTT.

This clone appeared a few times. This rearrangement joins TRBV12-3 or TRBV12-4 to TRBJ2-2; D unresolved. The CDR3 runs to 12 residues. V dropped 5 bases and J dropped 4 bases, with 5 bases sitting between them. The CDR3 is CASSLFTGELFF. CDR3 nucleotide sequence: TGTGCCAGCAGTCTCTTCACCGGGGAGCTGTTTTTT.

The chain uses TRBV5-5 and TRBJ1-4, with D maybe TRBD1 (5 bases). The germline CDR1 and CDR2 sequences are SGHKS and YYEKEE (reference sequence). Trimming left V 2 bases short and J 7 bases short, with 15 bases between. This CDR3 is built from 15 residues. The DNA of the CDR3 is TGTGCCAGCAGCTTTGGGGGGGTACAAGGTGAAAAACTGTTTTTT. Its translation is CASSFGGVQGEKLFF.

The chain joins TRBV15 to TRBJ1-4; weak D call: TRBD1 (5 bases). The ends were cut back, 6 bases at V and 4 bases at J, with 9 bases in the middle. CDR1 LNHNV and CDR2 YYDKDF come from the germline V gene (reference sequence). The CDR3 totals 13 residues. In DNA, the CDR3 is TGTGCCACCAGTCGGGGGGATAATGAAAAACTGTTTTTT. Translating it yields CATSRGDNEKLFF.

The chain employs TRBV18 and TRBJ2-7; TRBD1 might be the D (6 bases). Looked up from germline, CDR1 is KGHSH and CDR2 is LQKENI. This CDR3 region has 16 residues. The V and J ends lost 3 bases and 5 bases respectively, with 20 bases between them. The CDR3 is CASSPLAGVLLDEQYF. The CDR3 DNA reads TGTGCCAGCTCACCTCTAGCAGGGGTTCTGTTGGACGAGCAGTACTTC.

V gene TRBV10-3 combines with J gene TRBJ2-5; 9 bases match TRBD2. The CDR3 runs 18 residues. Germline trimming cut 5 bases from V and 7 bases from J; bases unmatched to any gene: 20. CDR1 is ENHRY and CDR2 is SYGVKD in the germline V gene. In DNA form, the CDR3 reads TGTGCCATCAGTCAAAACCCAGGATTAGCGGGAGTGTTAGGGACCCAGTACTTC. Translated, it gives CAISQNPGLAGVLGTQYF.

CDR3 sequence reads: CASSPRQRLNTEAFF. The CDR3 DNA reads as TGTGCCAGCAGCCCCCGACAGAGATTGAACACTGAAGCTTTCTTT. The rearrangement links TRBV7-8 to TRBJ1-1, with D possibly being TRBD1 (5 bases). This CDR3 spans 15 amino acids. V was trimmed by 5 bases and J by 0 bases, leaving 13 bases between them. Germline CDR1 is SGHVS and CDR2 is FQNEAQ.

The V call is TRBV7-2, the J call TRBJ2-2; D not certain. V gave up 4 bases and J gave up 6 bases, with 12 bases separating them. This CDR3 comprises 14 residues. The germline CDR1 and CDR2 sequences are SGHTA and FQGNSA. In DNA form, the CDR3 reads TGTGCCAGCAGCTCAAGGCGGAGTTCCGGGGAGCTGTTTTTT. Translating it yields CASSSRRSSGELFF.

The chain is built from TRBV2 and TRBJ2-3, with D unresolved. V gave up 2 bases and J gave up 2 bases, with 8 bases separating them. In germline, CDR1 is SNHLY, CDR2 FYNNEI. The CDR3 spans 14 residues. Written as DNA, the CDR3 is TGTGCCAGCAGTGAATGGCCGTCCACAGATACGCAGTATTTT. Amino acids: CASSEWPSTDTQYF.

CDR3 protein: CASTWDRGGYGYTF. The CDR3 DNA is TGTGCCAGCACCTGGGACAGGGGCGGCTATGGCTACACCTTC. The gene calls are TRBV5-4 and TRBJ1-2; 10 nucleotides agree with TRBD1. This CDR3 region has 14 residues. CDR1 SGHNT and CDR2 YYREEE come from the germline V gene (reference sequence). V lost 6 bases to trimming and J lost 4 bases; unmatched junction nucleotides: 6.

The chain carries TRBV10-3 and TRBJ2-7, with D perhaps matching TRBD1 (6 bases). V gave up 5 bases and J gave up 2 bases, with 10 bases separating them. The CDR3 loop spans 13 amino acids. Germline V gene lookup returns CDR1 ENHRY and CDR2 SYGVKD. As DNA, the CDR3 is TGTGCCATCAGTCCGGGACAACCCTACGAGCAGTACTTC. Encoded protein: CAISPGQPYEQYF.

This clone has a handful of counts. CDR3 in DNA: TGTGCCACCAGCGCAGGGGCGAACTATGGCTACACCTTC. It encodes CATSAGANYGYTF. This sequence joins TRBV15 and TRBJ1-2; TRBD1 is a possible D gene (6 bases). Germline V gene lookup returns CDR1 LNHNV and CDR2 YYDKDF (reference sequence). The CDR3 consists of 13 residues. Trimming shortened V by 5 bases and J by 2 bases, and 9 bases separated the two germline ends.

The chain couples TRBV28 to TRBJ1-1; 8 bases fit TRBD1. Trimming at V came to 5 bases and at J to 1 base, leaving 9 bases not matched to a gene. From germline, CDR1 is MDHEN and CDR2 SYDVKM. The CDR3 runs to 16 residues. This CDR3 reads CASSPRGLKRNTEAFF. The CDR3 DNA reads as TGTGCCAGCAGTCCCAGGGGGCTCAAAAGGAACACTGAAGCTTTCTTT.

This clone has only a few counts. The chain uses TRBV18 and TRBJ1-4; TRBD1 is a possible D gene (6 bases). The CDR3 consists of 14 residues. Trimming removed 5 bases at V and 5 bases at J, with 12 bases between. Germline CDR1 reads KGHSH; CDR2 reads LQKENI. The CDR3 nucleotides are TGTGCCAGCTCAACAGGGTGGGGGAATGAAAAACTGTTTTTT. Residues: CASSTGWGNEKLFF.

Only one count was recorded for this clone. In DNA, the CDR3 is TGCGCCAGCAGCTTGTATAGGGGTGGTAACACTGAAGCTTTCTTT. This encodes CASSLYRGGNTEAFF. The J gene is TRBJ1-1, the V gene TRBV5-1, with D perhaps TRBD1 (5 bases). V lost 1 base to trimming and J lost 2 bases, with 12 bases between them. From germline, CDR1 is SGHRS and CDR2 YFSETQ. The CDR3 covers 15 residues.

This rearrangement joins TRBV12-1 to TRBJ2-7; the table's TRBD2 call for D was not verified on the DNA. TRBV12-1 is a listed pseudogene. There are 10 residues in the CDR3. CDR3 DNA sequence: TGTGCCAGCAGCTGCGGCGAGCAGTACTTC. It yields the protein CASSCGEQYF.

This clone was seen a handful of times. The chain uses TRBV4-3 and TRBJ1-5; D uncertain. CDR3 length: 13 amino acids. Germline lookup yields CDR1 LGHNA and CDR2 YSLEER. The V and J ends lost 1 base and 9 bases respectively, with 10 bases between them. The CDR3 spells CASSQGRLGPQHF. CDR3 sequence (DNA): TGCGCCAGCAGCCAAGGCAGGCTTGGGCCCCAGCATTTT.

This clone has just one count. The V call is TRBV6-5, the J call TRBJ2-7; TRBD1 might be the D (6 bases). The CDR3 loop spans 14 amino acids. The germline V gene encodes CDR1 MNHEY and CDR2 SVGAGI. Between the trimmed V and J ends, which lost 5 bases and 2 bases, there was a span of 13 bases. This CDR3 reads CASSRGAGAYEQYF. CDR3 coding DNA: TGTGCCAGCAGTCGAGGGGCAGGGGCCTACGAGCAGTACTTC.

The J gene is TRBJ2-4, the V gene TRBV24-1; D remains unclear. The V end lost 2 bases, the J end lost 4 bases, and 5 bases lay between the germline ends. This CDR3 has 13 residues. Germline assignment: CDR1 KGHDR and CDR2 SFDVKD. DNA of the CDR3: TGTGCCACCAGTGATTATGAGAAAAACATTCAGTACTTC. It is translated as CATSDYEKNIQYF.

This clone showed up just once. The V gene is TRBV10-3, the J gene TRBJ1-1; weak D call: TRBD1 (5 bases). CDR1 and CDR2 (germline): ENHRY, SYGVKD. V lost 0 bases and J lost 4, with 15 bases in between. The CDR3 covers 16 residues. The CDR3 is CAISESVGRAITEAFF. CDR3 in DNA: TGTGCCATCAGTGAGTCCGTTGGCAGGGCCATCACTGAAGCTTTCTTT.

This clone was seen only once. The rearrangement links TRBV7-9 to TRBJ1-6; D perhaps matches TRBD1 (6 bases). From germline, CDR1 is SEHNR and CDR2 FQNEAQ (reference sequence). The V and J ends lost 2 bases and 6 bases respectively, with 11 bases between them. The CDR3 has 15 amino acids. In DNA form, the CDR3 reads TGTGCCAGCAGCTTACAGGGGCCTTTTAATTCACCCCTCCACTTT. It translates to CASSLQGPFNSPLHF. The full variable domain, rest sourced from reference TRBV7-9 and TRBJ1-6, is DTGVSQNPRHKITKRGQNVTFRCDPISEHNRLYWYRQTLGQGPEFLTYFQNEAQLEKSRLLSDRFSAERPKGSFSTLEIQRTEQGDSAMYLCASSLQGPFNSPLHFGNGTRLTVT.

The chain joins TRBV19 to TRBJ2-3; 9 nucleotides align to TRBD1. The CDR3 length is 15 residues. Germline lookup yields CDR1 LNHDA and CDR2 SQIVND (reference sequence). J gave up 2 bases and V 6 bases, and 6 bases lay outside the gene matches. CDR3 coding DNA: TGTGCCAGTAGCCACGGACAGGGGCCCACAGATACGCAGTATTTT. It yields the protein CASSHGQGPTDTQYF.

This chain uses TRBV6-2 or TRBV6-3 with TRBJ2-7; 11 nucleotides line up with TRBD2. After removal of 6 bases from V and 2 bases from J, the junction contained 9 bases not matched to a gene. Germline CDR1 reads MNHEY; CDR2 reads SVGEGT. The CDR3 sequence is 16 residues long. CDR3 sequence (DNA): TGTGCCAGCAGCCCTACTAGCGGGAGAACGGCCTACGAGCAGTACTTC. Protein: CASSPTSGRTAYEQYF.

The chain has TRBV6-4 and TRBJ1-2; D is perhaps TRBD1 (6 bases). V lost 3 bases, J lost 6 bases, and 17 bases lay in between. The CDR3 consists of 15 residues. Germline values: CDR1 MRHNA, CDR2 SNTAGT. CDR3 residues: CASSDRVGTPHGYTF. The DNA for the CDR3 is TGTGCCAGCAGTGATAGGGTCGGGACACCTCATGGCTACACCTTC.

CDR3 sequence (DNA): TGTGCCAGCAGTTTACTCAGAAATTGGGATACGCAGTATTTT. This sequence encodes CASSLLRNWDTQYF. The chain couples TRBV27 to TRBJ2-3; D gene ambiguous. The CDR3 contains 14 residues. Deletions cut 2 bases from V and 6 bases from J, with 12 bases between. CDR1 is MNHEY, CDR2 SMNVEV, per germline (reference sequence).

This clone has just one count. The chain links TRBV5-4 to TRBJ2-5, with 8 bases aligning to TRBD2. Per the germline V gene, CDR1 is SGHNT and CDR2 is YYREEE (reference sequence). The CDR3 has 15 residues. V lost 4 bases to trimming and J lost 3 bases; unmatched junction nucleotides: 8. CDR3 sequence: CASSPPGGVEETQYF. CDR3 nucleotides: TGTGCCAGCAGCCCTCCGGGGGGGGTGGAAGAGACCCAGTACTTC.